The 5 T cell receptor beta chains reported below all come from one sample, sequenced in a study of blood T cell repertoires in COVID-19. The assay was immunoSEQ multiplex PCR, and TCRdb's table has in-frame clones only and misses some. Seen here are approximately 41,000 clones, about 88% observed once, and the top ten hold 4.8%. Material: peripheral blood. The receptors stem from a human donor in a cohort sampled during active COVID-19.

The rearrangement uses TRBV9 and TRBJ2-1, with 7 positions matching TRBD2. V lost 0 bases, J lost 6 bases, and 3 bases stayed unmatched. CDR1 SGDLS and CDR2 YYNGEE come from the germline V gene. CDR3 length: 14 residues. The DNA for the CDR3 is TGTGCCAGCAGCGTAGGGGACTATGTCAATGAGCAGTTCTTC. Translated, it gives CASSVGDYVNEQFF.

This sequence joins TRBV29-1 and TRBJ2-5, with D possibly TRBD1 on 8 matching bases. Germline CDR1 is SQVTM and CDR2 is ANQGSEA. V lost 6 bases, J lost 5 bases, and 13 bases lay in between. The CDR3 has 12 amino acids. CDR3 residues: CSVDRGGETQYF. The CDR3 DNA is TGCAGCGTAGACAGGGGAGGGGAGACCCAGTACTTC. Based on the CDR3 plus reference TRBV29-1 and TRBJ2-5, the full variable domain is SAVISQKPSRDICQRGTSLTIQCQVDSQVTMMFWYRQQPGQSLTLIATANQGSEATYESGFVIDKFPISRPNLTFSTLTVSNMSPEDSSIYLCSVDRGGETQYFGPGTRLLVL.

The CDR3, as DNA: TGTGCCTGGAGTGGGGGACAGGGGGCGAGCGAGCAGTACTTC. Translated, it gives CAWSGGQGASEQYF. This chain joins TRBV30 and TRBJ2-7; 12 positions match TRBD1. CDR1 and CDR2 (germline): GTSNPN, SVGIG (reference sequence). The V gene end was trimmed by 1 base and the J gene end by 6 bases; junction bases not matched to a gene: 4. The CDR3 covers 14 residues.

This clone turned up a few times. This chain connects TRBV6-5 to TRBJ2-7; D remains ambiguous. The CDR3 sequence is 15 residues long. V shed 7 bases and J shed 2 bases, with 18 bases lying between them. The germline CDR1 and CDR2 sequences are MNHEY and SVGAGI. The CDR3 nucleotides read TGTGCCAGCACCCCAACTCGAGCGTTTCCCTACGAGCAGTACTTC. It translates to CASTPTRAFPYEQYF.

This clone was recorded once. The chain employs TRBV24-1 and TRBJ2-3; 10 bases are shared with TRBD2. This CDR3 spans 17 amino acids. V was clipped by 3 bases and J by 0 bases; unmatched bases: 5. Germline-derived CDR1 and CDR2 are KGHDR and SFDVKD. The CDR3 protein is CATSDPGLAASTDTQYF. In DNA form, the CDR3 reads TGTGCCACCAGTGATCCTGGACTAGCGGCTAGCACAGATACGCAGTATTTT.